Shown below are 24 T cell receptor beta chains from a single sample sequenced in a study of T cell clones after liver transplantation. Sequencing used immunoSEQ multiplex PCR; TCRdb keeps in-frame clones, though not all of them. The sample carries about 76,000 clones, roughly 80% recorded once. Sequenced here: CD4+ T cells from blood, sampled at the 22-month timepoint. The receptor source for this set is a human patient who received a liver transplant. The T cells may partly be graft donor cells.

The chain carries TRBV13 and TRBJ2-3, with 9 bases identical to TRBD2. Germline-derived CDR1 and CDR2 are PRHDT and FYEKMQ (reference sequence). Unmatched junction bases numbered 8, after V lost 7 bases and J lost 3 bases. The CDR3 totals 15 residues. The CDR3 region is CASTSGGRVTDTQYF. CDR3 coding DNA: TGTGCCAGCACTTCTGGCGGGAGGGTTACAGATACGCAGTATTTT. The variable domain in full, completed from reference TRBV13 and TRBJ2-3, reads AAGVIQSPRHLIKEKRETATLKCYPIPRHDTVYWYQQGPGQDPQFLISFYEKMQSDKGSIPDRFSAQQFSDYHSELNMSSLELGDSALYFCASTSGGRVTDTQYFGPGTRLTVL.

The chain links TRBV4-3 to TRBJ2-1; D unclear. Germline-derived CDR1 and CDR2 are LGHNA and YSLEER. The V gene lost 4 bases and the J gene lost 9 bases, with 13 bases spanning the gap. CDR3 size: 13 residues. CDR3 loop: CASSLLMVSEQFF. DNA for the CDR3: TGCGCCAGCAGCCTCCTGATGGTGAGTGAGCAGTTCTTC.

V gene TRBV27 combines with J gene TRBJ2-1, with 11 nucleotides matching TRBD2. CDR3 length: 19 residues. With 2 bases clipped from V and 6 bases from J, the junction kept 15 bases outside the gene matches. CDR1 MNHEY and CDR2 SMNVEV come from the germline V gene (reference sequence). The CDR3 loop reads CASSLNALAFLAGGNEQFF. The CDR3 nucleotides read TGTGCCAGCAGTTTAAACGCGTTAGCGTTTCTAGCGGGAGGCAATGAGCAGTTCTTC.

This chain uses TRBV6-5 with TRBJ2-1; D gene ambiguous. V lost 2 bases and J 5 bases, leaving 7 bases between the germline ends. The CDR3 length is 13 residues. CDR1 is MNHEY, CDR2 SVGAGI, per germline. The CDR3 loop reads CASSYDENNEQFF. The CDR3 region has the DNA TGTGCCAGCAGTTACGACGAGAACAATGAGCAGTTCTTC.

The chain employs TRBV7-8 and TRBJ1-2; the D gene is possibly TRBD1 (6 bases). Germline V lookup: CDR1 SGHVS, CDR2 FQNEAQ. CDR3 length: 15 residues. The V end lost 4 bases, the J end lost 4 bases, and 16 bases lay between the germline ends. The CDR3 sequence: CASSSDEQGGYGYTF. The DNA of the CDR3 is TGTGCCAGCAGCTCGGACGAACAGGGCGGCTATGGCTACACCTTC.

The chain recombines TRBV4-1 with TRBJ2-3, with D uncertain. Trimming removed 0 bases at V and 9 bases at J, with 19 bases between. The germline V gene encodes CDR1 MGHRA and CDR2 YSYEKL. The length of the CDR3 is 16 residues. CDR3 sequence: CASSQEKGYSAITQYF. CDR3 in DNA: TGCGCCAGCAGCCAAGAAAAGGGTTACTCAGCCATAACGCAGTATTTT.

The chain joins TRBV5-4 to TRBJ2-1; 7 nucleotides align to TRBD2. The J segment lost 4 bases and the V segment lost 0 bases, leaving 4 bases of the junction unmatched. Germline V gene lookup returns CDR1 SGHNT and CDR2 YYREEE (reference sequence). The CDR3 sequence is 15 residues long. The CDR3 spells CASSLGTGGYNEQFF. The CDR3 nucleotides read TGTGCCAGCAGCTTGGGAACGGGAGGTTACAATGAGCAGTTCTTC.

The chain employs TRBV10-1 and TRBJ2-5, with D possibly TRBD2 on 5 matching bases. The V and J ends lost 5 bases and 3 bases respectively, with 19 bases between them. From germline, CDR1 is WNHNN and CDR2 SYGVQD (reference sequence). The CDR3 has 16 amino acids. CDR3 loop: CASSRVGVRLEETQYF. The CDR3 coding sequence is TGCGCCAGCAGTCGAGTGGGAGTACGGTTGGAAGAGACCCAGTACTTC.

CDR3 sequence: CSVEVTTSKPDEQFF. Written as DNA, the CDR3 is TGCAGCGTTGAGGTCACTACTAGCAAACCCGATGAGCAGTTCTTC. The chain uses TRBV29-1 and TRBJ2-1; TRBD2 is a possible D gene (6 bases). The V gene's germline CDR1 is SQVTM and CDR2 ANQGSEA. The CDR3 is 15 residues long. Between the trimmed V and J ends, which lost 3 bases and 8 bases, there was a span of 20 bases.

The genes are TRBV7-9 and TRBJ2-5; 14 bases fit TRBD2. Unmatched junction bases numbered 5, after V lost 0 bases and J lost 5 bases. Per germline, CDR1 SEHNR and CDR2 FQNEAQ (reference sequence). This CDR3 is built from 17 residues. CDR3 DNA: TGTGCCAGCAGCTTAGCAATGGGACTAGCGGGAGAGGAGACCCAGTACTTC. Amino acid sequence: CASSLAMGLAGEETQYF.

The chain joins TRBV9 to TRBJ1-1, with D possibly being TRBD1 (5 bases). This CDR3 is 15 amino acids long. CDR1 is SGDLS, CDR2 YYNGEE, per germline. With 6 bases removed from V and 5 bases from J, the gap between germline ends came to 20 bases. CDR3 residues: CASTTVDLGGTEAFF. The CDR3 DNA reads as TGTGCCAGCACCACAGTTGACCTCGGGGGGACTGAAGCTTTCTTT. Looking up the rest from reference TRBV9 and TRBJ1-1 gives the full variable domain: DSGVTQTPKHLITATGQRVTLRCSPRSGDLSVYWYQQSLDQGLQFLIQYYNGEERAKGNILERFSAQQFPDLHSELNLSSLELGDSALYFCASTTVDLGGTEAFFGQGTRLTVV.

The CDR3 here is CASSVGARDEETQYF. The CDR3 coding sequence is TGTGCCAGCAGCGTAGGCGCCAGGGATGAGGAGACCCAGTACTTC. The rearrangement joins TRBV9 to TRBJ2-5; the D gene is possibly TRBD1 (5 bases). Per germline, CDR1 SGDLS and CDR2 YYNGEE. The CDR3 length is 15 residues. V dropped 0 bases and J dropped 5 bases, with 14 bases sitting between them.

The rearrangement joins TRBV5-1 to TRBJ2-1, with a tentative D call TRBD2 (5 bases). Germline CDR1 SGHRS, CDR2 YFSETQ. V dropped 7 bases and J dropped 3 bases, with 23 bases sitting between them. The CDR3 is 17 amino acids. Here the CDR3 reads CASSLDGGKGFYNEQFF. CDR3 DNA sequence: TGCGCCAGCTCCCTAGACGGAGGCAAGGGTTTCTACAATGAGCAGTTCTTC. Full variable domain (rest looked up from reference TRBV5-1 and TRBJ2-1): KAGVTQTPRYLIKTRGQQVTLSCSPISGHRSVSWYQQTPGQGLQFLFEYFSETQRNKGNFPGRFSGRQFSNSRSEMNVSTLELGDSALYLCASSLDGGKGFYNEQFFGPGTRLTVL.

This clone was found once. The chain is built from TRBV5-1 and TRBJ2-3, with D perhaps TRBD2 (7 bases). Germline V gives CDR1 SGHRS, CDR2 YFSETQ. Trimming shortened V by 0 bases and J by 7 bases, and 15 bases separated the two germline ends. This CDR3 has 15 amino acids. CDR3 in amino acids: CASSLEGGGSNTQYF. In DNA, the CDR3 is TGCGCCAGCAGCTTGGAGGGGGGAGGGAGTAATACGCAGTATTTT.

The CDR3 nucleotides are TGTGCCAGCAGCTTGGAAGCGGGAGGGCCCACTATCGAGCAGTACTTC. Translation: CASSLEAGGPTIEQYF. The chain combines TRBV5-5 with TRBJ2-7, with 10 nucleotides matching TRBD2. This CDR3 is 16 amino acids long. Germline V gene sequence: CDR1 SGHKS, CDR2 YYEKEE (reference sequence). Trimming removed 0 bases from V and 6 bases from J; junction bases left unmatched: 9.

The count of this clone is one. The chain couples TRBV10-3 to TRBJ2-1; D unresolved. Looked up from germline, CDR1 is ENHRY and CDR2 is SYGVKD. This CDR3 is 12 amino acids long. V was clipped by 5 bases and J by 5 bases, with 7 bases between them. The CDR3 loop is CAISPADNEQFF. The CDR3 DNA sequence: TGTGCCATCAGTCCGGCTGACAATGAGCAGTTCTTC.

The J gene is TRBJ2-5, the V gene TRBV7-2; perhaps TRBD2 as D (6 bases). With 1 base removed from V and 4 bases from J, the gap between germline ends came to 10 bases. CDR1 and CDR2 from the germline V gene are SGHTA and FQGNSA. The CDR3 contains 14 residues. For the CDR3, the DNA is TGTGCCAGCAGCTTAGGGTTGGGGGGAGAGACCCAGTACTTC. This gives the protein CASSLGLGGETQYF.

The chain links TRBV4-3 to TRBJ2-1; tentative D call: TRBD1 (6 bases). CDR1 is LGHNA, CDR2 YSLEER, per germline. V lost 1 base, J lost 12 bases, and 19 bases lay in between. The CDR3 loop spans 15 amino acids. The CDR3 spells CASSQAMGHPSGQFF. The CDR3 DNA sequence: TGCGCCAGCAGCCAAGCTATGGGACATCCAAGCGGGCAGTTCTTC.

This rearrangement joins TRBV6-1 to TRBJ1-3; 7 nucleotides match TRBD1. V shed 4 bases, J shed 4 bases, and the junction held 4 bases outside the gene matches. The CDR3 loop spans 14 amino acids. Germline V gene lookup returns CDR1 MNHNS and CDR2 SASEGT. Written as DNA, the CDR3 is TGTGCCAGCAGTGGGGGGACAGCAGGAAACACCATATATTTT. Amino acids: CASSGGTAGNTIYF.

The rearrangement links TRBV12-5 to TRBJ1-1; D is unclear. The germline gives CDR1 LGHNT, CDR2 FRNRAP. The CDR3 spans 12 residues. Trimming pared 5 bases from V and 5 bases from J, leaving 9 bases between. The CDR3 here is CASGRSGTEAFF. In DNA, the CDR3 is TGTGCTAGTGGTCGAAGCGGTACTGAAGCTTTCTTT.

In its sample, this clone was seen a few times. Other nucleotide sequences from this sample produce the same CDR3. The V and J genes are TRBV6-5 and TRBJ1-1; D perhaps matches TRBD1 (6 bases). Germline V gives CDR1 MNHEY, CDR2 SVGAGI. The length of the CDR3 is 14 residues. The V and J ends lost 6 bases and 0 bases respectively, with 11 bases between them. The CDR3 here is CASRKQGMNTEAFF. DNA of the CDR3: TGTGCCAGCAGGAAACAGGGCATGAACACTGAAGCTTTCTTT.

CDR3 region: CASSAGTGTYNEQFF. Written as DNA, the CDR3 is TGCGCCAGCAGCGCCGGGACGGGGACCTACAATGAGCAGTTCTTC. This chain uses TRBV10-2 with TRBJ2-1; the D gene could be TRBD1 or TRBD2 (5 bases each). Germline CDR1 WSHSY, CDR2 SAAADI. The ends were cut back, 6 bases at V and 2 bases at J, with 14 bases in the middle. CDR3 length: 15 amino acids.

V gene TRBV10-3 combines with J gene TRBJ1-5, with D perhaps matching TRBD1 (5 bases). Germline CDR1 is ENHRY and CDR2 is SYGVKD. Trimming took 3 bases from V and 11 from J, leaving 11 bases between them. The length of the CDR3 is 12 residues. DNA of the CDR3: TGTGCCATCAGTGATGGGGGTGAGGCCCAGCATTTT. The encoded protein is CAISDGGEAQHF.

V and J are TRBV9 and TRBJ2-7; D unresolved. This CDR3 comprises 14 residues. The germline CDR1 and CDR2 sequences are SGDLS and YYNGEE. Trimming took 0 bases from V and 2 from J, leaving 9 bases between them. The DNA of the CDR3 is TGTGCCAGCAGCGTAGGGCAGGAACCCTACGAGCAGTACTTC. Protein: CASSVGQEPYEQYF.